The clone carrying this TCR beta chain was detected a few times. The data derive from a study of shared clonotypes between healthy human individuals. Germline lookup yields CDR1 SNHLY and CDR2 FYNNEI. V lost 1 base and J 5 bases, leaving 15 bases between the germline ends. CDR3 size: 16 residues. Assay: immunoSEQ multiplex PCR; the TCRdb copy retains only in-frame clones and omits some. This table has over 400,000 clones, about 96% appearing once. The sequence came from a young woman in good health. The specimen sequenced was naive CD4+ T cells sorted from blood. Noted subset: CD45RA+ positively selected. The chain uses TRBV2 and TRBJ1-3; D unresolved. In DNA form, the CDR3 reads TGTGCCAGCAGTGAAGATGGACCGCCTAGTAGAAACACCATATATTTT. Protein sequence: CASSEDGPPSRNTIYF.